Sequencing of this T cell receptor beta chain was carried out in a study of blood T cell repertoires in COVID-19 (dated by TCRdb to 2020 to 2022). Study-level background: Collaborator samples came from the United States, Italy and Spain and covered acute and convalescent phases of COVID-19. The material from the prospective study consisted of cDNA or gDNA derived from T cells, B-cell-depleted T cells, or PBMCs. The dataset comprised deeply sampled blood TCRbeta repertoires from subjects exposed to, actively infected with, or recovered from COVID-19. The repertoires were released in a freely available public database intended as a resource for research on the immune response to SARS-CoV-2. Samples were obtained from the ongoing ImmuneRACE study (first 160 participants) and from 1,254 subjects provided by 6 global collaborators. The sample metadata nearly always contained a de-identified subject ID, COVID-19 status, age in years and sex. HLA class I and class II types, where available, came from metadata supplied by the sample provider rather than from assay-based typing. The paper's findings and limits, for the study overall: Clinical and demographic metadata were provided uncurated, with the amount varying by source and participant.

This clone was seen only once. Its antigen is not yet known. No quality values exist for individual bases; no much larger clone is one base distant. The immunoSEQ Assay, a bias-controlled multiplex PCR, was used to amplify TCRbeta CDR3 regions from genomic DNA. The study's own analysis went as follows. Within the assay, amplification of reference gene primers was used to estimate how many nucleated cells each sample contained. To quantify the absolute abundance of each unique TCRbeta CDR3 rearrangement, sequence reads were collapsed and filtered. For each sample, productive Simpson clonality was calculated as the square root of Simpson's diversity index across productive rearrangements. The table was pulled from immuneACCESS by TCRdb, which kept in-frame rearrangements only. Such tables lose some clones; where checked, under half of the loss comes from unresolved V genes, and the rest has no known cause. The DNA was the basis for D and trimming; V, J and clone size are from that table. Here the sample has more than 60,000 clones; 80% to 95% occur a single time. 6.9% of the sample is held by the ten biggest clonotypes.

Based on the germline V gene, the CDR1 and CDR2 sequences are SGHDT and YYEEEE. The CDR3, cysteine through phenylalanine, is 16 amino acids long. Only the CDR3 DNA is retained, 48 bases long and in frame from the first base. V gives up 4 bases and J gives up 1 base, and the segment between their germline ends measures 15 bases. Whole blood was collected in K2EDTA tubes by collaborating institutions according to the institutions' own protocols. For TCRbeta analysis, collaborators shipped samples as frozen whole blood, isolated PBMCs, or DNA extracted from either of those sample types. The chain is encoded by TRBV5-6 joined to TRBJ1-3; 5 matching bases give a weak D call of TRBD1. The clonotype originates from a human donor in a cohort sampled during active COVID-19. The sequencing sample was made of peripheral blood. The CDR3 region has the sequence CASSPVQGSSGNTIYF. The DNA sequence reads TGTGCCAGCAGCCCGGTGCAGGGTTCGTCTGGAAACACCATATATTTT.